These 23 T cell receptor beta chains came from one sample sequenced in a study of Ad26.COV2.S vaccination and SARS-CoV-2 variants. Treatment meaning: some 20 received Ad26.COV2.S at low or high dose, single or two shots; roughly five received placebo; per-sample allocation not given. Material that was analyzed had been drawn on day 63 after the first vaccine or placebo injection. Libraries were prepared by immunoSEQ multiplex PCR; TCRdb keeps only in-frame clonotypes and omits some of them. The sample holds about 440,000 clones; 90% are singletons and the top ten take around 4.5%. The specimen comprised peripheral blood, sampled in a trial of Ad26.COV2.S vaccine versus placebo. These receptors all come from a person aged 18-60 years who received the Ad26.COV2.S COVID-19 vaccine or a placebo.

The chain couples TRBV15 to TRBJ2-1; 9 bases are a match to TRBD1. From germline, CDR1 is LNHNV and CDR2 YYDKDF (reference sequence). V trimming: 2 bases; J trimming: 10 bases; junction bases outside the gene matches: 15. CDR3 length equals 17 residues. The CDR3, as DNA: TGTGCCACCAGCAGAACATTCCCGGGACAGGGTATTCCCGAGCAGTTCTTC. Protein product: CATSRTFPGQGIPEQFF.

This clone appeared once. The V and J genes are TRBV6-2 or TRBV6-3 and TRBJ2-1; 7 positions match TRBD2. CDR3 length equals 15 residues. V lost 6 bases, J lost 6 bases, and 11 bases stayed unmatched. The germline V gene encodes CDR1 MNHEY and CDR2 SVGEGT. The CDR3 coding sequence is TGTGCCAGCAGCCTTGTGGGGACGGGAGGCAATGAGCAGTTCTTC. It translates to CASSLVGTGGNEQFF.

The chain joins TRBV27 to TRBJ2-7; 10 nucleotides match TRBD1. The CDR3 is 15 amino acids. The trim removed 6 bases at V and 4 bases at J, leaving 9 bases unmatched. Looked up from germline, CDR1 is MNHEY and CDR2 is SMNVEV (reference sequence). The CDR3 protein is CASSLPGQGQYEQYF. CDR3 sequence (DNA): TGTGCCAGCAGCCTGCCGGGACAGGGGCAATACGAGCAGTACTTC.

The rearrangement uses TRBV7-2 and TRBJ2-7, with TRBD2 identical over 13 bases. The germline V gene has CDR1 SGHTA and CDR2 FQGNSA. This CDR3 comprises 19 residues. V lost 5 bases to trimming and J lost 3 bases; unmatched junction nucleotides: 16. The CDR3 region is CASSPTGTSGIRPLYEQYF. In DNA form, the CDR3 reads TGTGCCAGCAGCCCAACCGGGACTAGCGGGATTCGTCCCCTCTACGAGCAGTACTTC.

The V and J genes are TRBV6-2 or TRBV6-3 and TRBJ2-7; no definite D call. CDR3 length equals 18 residues. CDR1 MNHEY and CDR2 SVGEGT come from the germline V gene. Trimming took off 6 bases at V and 3 bases at J, with 27 bases between the two ends. CDR3 in amino acids: CASSSQPPGPQTNYEQYF. CDR3 sequence (DNA): TGTGCCAGCAGCTCCCAACCCCCCGGACCGCAGACGAACTACGAGCAGTACTTC.

About this clone itself: Other DNA sequences from this sample encode an identical CDR3 as well. The rearrangement uses TRBV27 and TRBJ2-1; D is undetermined. V gave up 6 bases and J gave up 0 bases, with 9 bases separating them. The CDR3 has 14 amino acids. Germline V gene lookup returns CDR1 MNHEY and CDR2 SMNVEV (reference sequence). Here the CDR3 reads CASSPGSSYNEQFF. In nucleotides, the CDR3 is TGTGCCAGCAGCCCAGGAAGCTCCTACAATGAGCAGTTCTTC.

The DNA for the CDR3 is TGTGCCAGCAGTTTCTCGACAGGGACCTACGAGCAGTACTTC. Encoded protein: CASSFSTGTYEQYF. V usage is TRBV28 and J usage is TRBJ2-7, with 7 bases identical to TRBD1. Germline lookup yields CDR1 MDHEN and CDR2 SYDVKM. With V trimmed by 3 bases and J by 2 bases, 4 bases remained unmatched. The CDR3 totals 14 residues.

The V gene is TRBV4-2, the J gene TRBJ2-5; no reliable D call. CDR1 LGHNA and CDR2 YNFKEQ come from the germline V gene. The V end lost 1 base, the J end lost 4 bases, and 13 bases lay between the germline ends. The CDR3 has 15 amino acids. The DNA for the CDR3 is TGTGCCAGCAGCCAAGCGGTACTGGGTAGAGAGACCCAGTACTTC. Residues: CASSQAVLGRETQYF.

Concerning this clone: Other DNA sequences within the sample encode an identical CDR3. The V and J genes are TRBV3-1 (or the pseudogene TRBV3-2) and TRBJ1-5, with 7 bases that match TRBD1. There are 14 residues in the CDR3. Unmatched junction bases numbered 4, after V lost 1 base and J lost 7 bases. CDR1 LGHDT and CDR2 YNNKEL come from the germline V gene (reference sequence). The CDR3 region has the DNA TGTGCCAGCAGCCAAGGACAGGGAGGGCAGCCCCAGCATTTT. It yields the protein CASSQGQGGQPQHF.

This sequence joins TRBV9 and TRBJ2-2, with D possibly TRBD2 on 5 matching bases. The ends were cut back, 3 bases at V and 6 bases at J, with 9 bases in the middle. Germline values: CDR1 SGDLS, CDR2 YYNGEE. CDR3 length: 13 amino acids. The CDR3 region has the DNA TGTGCCAGCAGCGCGATGGGAGCCGGGGAGCTGTTTTTT. It encodes CASSAMGAGELFF.

The CDR3 sequence is CASSSPGQGNEKLFF. DNA of the CDR3: TGTGCCAGCAGTTCCCCGGGACAGGGAAATGAAAAACTGTTTTTT. V is TRBV28 and J is TRBJ1-4, with 9 bases that match TRBD1. The CDR3 is 15 residues long. V shed 4 bases, J shed 5 bases, and the junction held 5 bases outside the gene matches. Germline V gene sequence: CDR1 MDHEN, CDR2 SYDVKM.

A remark on this clone: In the same sample, other DNA sequences code for this CDR3. The gene calls are TRBV30 and TRBJ1-5; D perhaps matches TRBD1 (5 bases). The germline CDR1 and CDR2 sequences are GTSNPN and SVGIG (reference sequence). This CDR3 spans 13 amino acids. With 0 bases removed from V and 7 bases from J, the gap between germline ends came to 10 bases. Here the CDR3 DNA reads TGTGCCTGGAGTGTCGGGGGAAACCAGCCCCAGCATTTT. Protein product: CAWSVGGNQPQHF.

This chain links TRBV5-1 with TRBJ1-2, with D possibly matching TRBD1 (6 bases). In germline, CDR1 is SGHRS, CDR2 YFSETQ. The CDR3 runs to 15 residues. V lost 4 bases, J lost 0 bases, and 13 bases lay in between. DNA of the CDR3: TGCGCCAGCAGCCGGACAGCCGATTCTAACTATGGCTACACCTTC. Encoded protein: CASSRTADSNYGYTF.

The V gene is TRBV5-1, the J gene TRBJ2-5; a possible D gene is TRBD1 (6 bases). The CDR3 is made up of 14 amino acids. CDR1 is SGHRS and CDR2 is YFSETQ in the germline V gene. Trimming shortened V by 0 bases and J by 5 bases, and 11 bases separated the two germline ends. This CDR3 is CASSLVGAWETQYF. The CDR3 nucleotides read TGCGCCAGCAGCTTGGTGGGGGCCTGGGAGACCCAGTACTTC.

This clone was recorded a few times. V usage is TRBV12-2 and J usage is TRBJ2-7; the D segment call TRBD2 is taken from the table without a DNA check. TRBV12-2 is marked as a pseudogene. The CDR3 length is 15 residues. As DNA, the CDR3 is TGTGCAAGTCGCTTAGCGGGGGGGCAGGCCTACGAGCAGTACTTC. It translates to CASRLAGGQAYEQYF.

The rearrangement uses TRBV4-3 and TRBJ2-7, with TRBD2 matching over 7 bases. The V and J ends lost 4 bases and 3 bases, in that order; junction bases with no gene match: 3. This CDR3 has 13 amino acids. In germline, CDR1 is LGHNA, CDR2 YSLEER. In DNA, the CDR3 is TGCGCCAGCAGCCGGGTAGCGGGCTACGAGCAGTACTTC. As protein: CASSRVAGYEQYF.

J is TRBJ1-2 and V is TRBV28; maybe TRBD1 (6 bases). The V gene lost 4 bases and the J gene lost 5 bases, with 8 bases spanning the gap. From germline, CDR1 is MDHEN and CDR2 SYDVKM. The CDR3 loop spans 12 amino acids. The CDR3 loop reads CASSSQGYGYTF. The CDR3 DNA sequence: TGTGCCAGCAGTTCCCAGGGGTATGGCTACACCTTC.

The chain joins TRBV28 to TRBJ1-2; tentatively, D is TRBD1 (5 bases). Germline V gene sequence: CDR1 MDHEN, CDR2 SYDVKM. The CDR3 has 15 residues. Trimming stripped 6 bases from V and 4 bases from J, with 18 bases between. The CDR3 nucleotides are TGTGCCAGCAGCTTAGGGGAGGGGAGGGCCTATGGCTACACCTTC. Translation: CASSLGEGRAYGYTF.

The rearrangement links TRBV19 to TRBJ2-5; 7 bases are shared with TRBD1. This CDR3 has 14 amino acids. V was pared by 6 bases and J by 3 bases, with 7 bases of the junction left unmatched. Germline V gene lookup returns CDR1 LNHDA and CDR2 SQIVND (reference sequence). In DNA, the CDR3 is TGTGCCAGTAGAAGACAGGGCGGAGAAGAGACCCAGTACTTC. Its translation is CASRRQGGEETQYF.

The genes are TRBV5-1 and TRBJ2-7; D uncertain. Trimming pared 4 bases from V and 3 bases from J, leaving 20 bases between. This CDR3 contains 16 residues. Germline CDR1 and CDR2: SGHRS and YFSETQ. The CDR3 spells CASSSSGRLLVYEQYF. CDR3 sequence (DNA): TGCGCCAGCAGCAGTTCGGGCCGCCTACTCGTCTACGAGCAGTACTTC.

This clone showed up just once. The rearrangement uses TRBV29-1 and TRBJ1-2; TRBD1 matches at 11 bases. With V trimmed by 6 bases and J by 5 bases, 17 bases remained unmatched. The CDR3 runs 17 residues. Per the germline V gene, CDR1 is SQVTM and CDR2 is ANQGSEA. CDR3 nucleotide sequence: TGCAGCGTCCCTTTATGGACAGGGGGCGCCACGGATTATGGCTACACCTTC. This gives the protein CSVPLWTGGATDYGYTF.

This chain links TRBV7-9 with TRBJ2-1, with a tentative D call TRBD2 (5 bases). V lost 5 bases to trimming and J lost 12 bases, with 26 bases between them. This CDR3 is built from 16 residues. The germline CDR1 and CDR2 sequences are SEHNR and FQNEAQ (reference sequence). The CDR3 DNA sequence: TGTGCCAGCAGCGCCCCCCTGAGCGGACCCGATAAGTGGCAGTTCTTC. This translates into CASSAPLSGPDKWQFF.

The chain employs TRBV15 and TRBJ2-1; D remains unclear. The germline V gene has CDR1 LNHNV and CDR2 YYDKDF (reference sequence). CDR3 length: 14 residues. V was clipped by 4 bases and J by 6 bases, with 13 bases between them. In nucleotides, the CDR3 is TGTGCCACCAGCACCTCGACCAGGATCAATGAGCAGTTCTTC. Protein: CATSTSTRINEQFF.